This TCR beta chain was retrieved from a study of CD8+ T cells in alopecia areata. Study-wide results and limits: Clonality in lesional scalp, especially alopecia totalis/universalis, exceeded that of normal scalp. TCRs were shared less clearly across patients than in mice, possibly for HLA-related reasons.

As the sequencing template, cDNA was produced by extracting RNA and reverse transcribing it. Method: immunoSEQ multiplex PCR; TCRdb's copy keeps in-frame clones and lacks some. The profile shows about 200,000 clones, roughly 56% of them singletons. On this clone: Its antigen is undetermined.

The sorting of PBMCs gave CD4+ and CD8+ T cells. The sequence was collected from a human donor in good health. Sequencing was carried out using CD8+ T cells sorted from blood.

CDR3 amino acids: CASSTVIKGEETQYF. Here the CDR3 DNA reads TGTGCCAGCAGTACCGTCATAAAGGGTGAAGAGACCCAGTACTTC. The chain joins TRBV11-2 to TRBJ2-5, with no clear D. This CDR3 spans 15 amino acids. Trimming stripped 6 bases from V and 3 bases from J, with 17 bases between. Germline values: CDR1 SGHAT, CDR2 FQNNGV.